The 25 T cell receptor beta chains below all came from one sample that was sequenced in a study of shared clonotypes between healthy human individuals. CD8 cells regarded as naive lacked CD45RO, were positively chosen for CCR7, and omitted terminally differentiated effector memory CD45RA+ cells. The table came from immunoSEQ multiplex PCR; TCRdb's copy has only in-frame clones and leaves some out. This sample has about 2.1 million clones, with 85% to 95% found just once. The source material was naive CD8+ T cells from PBMCs. The receptors come from a man aged 18 to 30 in good health. Some clones in this sample may be carry-over from other donors' samples.

The rearrangement joins TRBV2 to TRBJ2-6, with 7 bases that match TRBD1. The CDR3 sequence is 18 residues long. The germline CDR1 and CDR2 sequences are SNHLY and FYNNEI. V was clipped by 7 bases and J by 2 bases; unmatched bases: 14. CDR3 residues: CASIEGSGGLTGANVLTF. The CDR3 nucleotides read TGTGCCAGCATTGAGGGGTCAGGGGGATTGACTGGGGCCAACGTCCTGACTTTC. Full variable domain (remainder filled in from reference TRBV2 and TRBJ2-6): EPEVTQTPSHQVTQMGQEVILRCVPISNHLYFYWYRQILGQKVEFLVSFYNNEISEKSEIFDDQFSVERPDGSNFTLKIRSTKLEDSAMYFCASIEGSGGLTGANVLTFGAGSRLTVL.

J is TRBJ2-7 and V is TRBV4-1; 8 nucleotides line up with TRBD1. CDR1 is MGHRA and CDR2 is YSYEKL in the germline V gene. Trimming removed 1 base from V and 5 bases from J; junction bases left unmatched: 7. This CDR3 comprises 15 residues. CDR3 sequence: CASSQVPQGADEQYF. The CDR3 DNA reads TGCGCCAGCAGCCAAGTCCCCCAGGGGGCAGACGAGCAGTACTTC.

V usage is TRBV7-9 and J usage is TRBJ1-1; D remains unclear. Trimming stripped 2 bases from V and 4 bases from J, with 8 bases between. CDR1 is SEHNR, CDR2 FQNEAQ, per germline (reference sequence). The CDR3 has 13 residues. CDR3 in DNA: TGTGCCAGCAGCTTAAAACAAGGCACTGAAGCTTTCTTT. Protein sequence: CASSLKQGTEAFF.

The chain links TRBV28 to TRBJ1-2; maybe TRBD1 (5 bases). V lost 5 bases and J 4 bases, leaving 11 bases between the germline ends. Germline V gene sequence: CDR1 MDHEN, CDR2 SYDVKM. CDR3 length equals 13 residues. Here the CDR3 DNA reads TGTGCCAGCAGTGGGGCAGAGAGCTATGGCTACACCTTC. This gives the protein CASSGAESYGYTF.

The CDR3 coding sequence is TGTGCCAGCAGCTTCGTTCTGGGGGAGGTAAATCAGCCCCAGCATTTT. As protein: CASSFVLGEVNQPQHF. The chain employs TRBV7-8 and TRBJ1-5, with D tentatively TRBD1 (5 bases). The CDR3 is 16 residues long. Germline CDR1 reads SGHVS; CDR2 reads FQNEAQ. Trimming shortened V by 3 bases and J by 4 bases, and 16 bases separated the two germline ends.

V is TRBV25-1 and J is TRBJ2-7; D not resolved. The CDR3 length is 11 residues. Per germline, CDR1 MGHDK and CDR2 SYGVNS. Trimming stripped 7 bases from V and 3 bases from J, with 7 bases between. The CDR3: CASTQGYEQYF. CDR3 nucleotides: TGTGCCAGCACTCAAGGCTACGAGCAGTACTTC.

To note about this clone: A much larger clone differs by one base, so this may be a read error. In DNA, the CDR3 is TGTGCCAGCAGTTTGGGGGTGACCCAGTACTTC. It translates to CASSLGVTQYF. The chain employs TRBV27 and TRBJ2-5, with D perhaps TRBD1 or TRBD2 (5 bases each). The germline V gene has CDR1 MNHEY and CDR2 SMNVEV (reference sequence). Trimming shortened V by 3 bases and J by 7 bases, and 6 bases separated the two germline ends. This CDR3 spans 11 amino acids.

The rearrangement links TRBV19 to TRBJ2-7; 7 nucleotides align to TRBD1. This CDR3 contains 15 residues. CDR1 is LNHDA and CDR2 is SQIVND in the germline V gene (reference sequence). V lost 6 bases to trimming and J lost 5 bases; unmatched junction nucleotides: 13. CDR3 DNA: TGTGCCAGTAGCGCCCTCGTACAGGGGTTCCACGAGCAGTACTTC. The encoded protein is CASSALVQGFHEQYF.

This clone was seen just once. The CDR3 region has the DNA TGTGCCAGCAGCTTAGAGTTCGCCAATCAAAACATTCAGTACTTC. It codes for CASSLEFANQNIQYF. This chain links TRBV11-1 with TRBJ2-4; D unclear. The V and J ends lost 1 base and 5 bases respectively, with 12 bases between them. The CDR3 is made up of 15 amino acids. The germline V gene has CDR1 SGHAT and CDR2 FQDESV (reference sequence).

V usage is TRBV6-6 and J usage is TRBJ1-1; D not resolved. This CDR3 region has 13 residues. Germline values: CDR1 MNHNY, CDR2 SVGAGI (reference sequence). Trimming removed 4 bases from V and 5 bases from J, with 11 bases in between. The CDR3 region is CASSSFRLTEAFF. The CDR3 DNA reads TGTGCCAGCAGTTCATTCCGGTTGACTGAAGCTTTCTTT.

The rearrangement links TRBV19 to TRBJ1-4; D call uncertain. Germline V CDR1 and CDR2: LNHDA, SQIVND (reference sequence). CDR3 length: 16 amino acids. Trimming took 3 bases from V and 4 from J, leaving 15 bases between them. In DNA form, the CDR3 reads TGTGCCAGTAGTATCGACTTTAGACCCAGTAATGAAAAACTGTTTTTT. Amino acid sequence: CASSIDFRPSNEKLFF.

CDR3 coding DNA: TGTGCCAGCAGTGAAGTTCCAGGGGCGCACACTGAAGCTTTCTTT. Translated: CASSEVPGAHTEAFF. The chain has TRBV6-1 and TRBJ1-1; perhaps TRBD1 as D (6 bases). V lost 1 base, J lost 3 bases, and 12 bases lay in between. The germline V gene has CDR1 MNHNS and CDR2 SASEGT. This CDR3 region has 15 residues.

With regard to this clone: Distinct nucleotide sequences in the sample also encode this CDR3. V is TRBV30 and J is TRBJ1-1; 9 positions agree with TRBD1. The CDR3 is made up of 13 amino acids. The V gene's germline CDR1 is GTSNPN and CDR2 SVGIG (reference sequence). The V segment lost 1 base and the J segment 5 bases; nucleotides outside the gene matches: 2. The CDR3 nucleotides are TGTGCCTGGAGTGAGACAGGGGGAACTGAAGCTTTCTTT. It is translated as CAWSETGGTEAFF.

The rearrangement uses TRBV21-1 and TRBJ2-4; the table's TRBD2 call for D was not verified on the DNA. TRBV21-1 is a documented pseudogene. This CDR3 contains 17 residues. The CDR3 DNA reads TGTGCCAGCAGCAAAACCGGGACCCGGGGGGCCAAAAACATTCAGTACTTC. Translating gives CASSKTGTRGAKNIQYF.

The rearrangement links TRBV19 to TRBJ2-2; TRBD1 matches at 7 bases. J gave up 6 bases and V 3 bases, and 4 bases lay outside the gene matches. The germline V gene has CDR1 LNHDA and CDR2 SQIVND (reference sequence). The CDR3 is 14 residues long. In DNA, the CDR3 is TGTGCCAGTAGTATGACAGGGAAAGCCGGGGAGCTGTTTTTT. This sequence encodes CASSMTGKAGELFF. Variable domain in full (rest from reference TRBV19 and TRBJ2-2): DGGITQSPKYLFRKEGQNVTLSCEQNLNHDAMYWYRQDPGQGLRLIYYSQIVNDFQKGDIAEGYSVSREKKESFPLTVTSAQKNPTAFYLCASSMTGKAGELFFGEGSRLTVL.

This clone came up a few times. The chain recombines TRBV15 with TRBJ1-1; D gene uncertain. The CDR3 is 14 amino acids. Germline CDR1 is LNHNV and CDR2 is YYDKDF (reference sequence). Trimming removed 3 bases at V and 0 bases at J, with 8 bases between. The CDR3 is CATSSSLMNTEAFF. The CDR3 bases are TGTGCCACCAGCAGTAGCCTAATGAACACTGAAGCTTTCTTT.

V is TRBV5-1 and J is TRBJ2-3, with D perhaps TRBD2 (6 bases). V dropped 5 bases and J dropped 3 bases, with 16 bases sitting between them. CDR1 is SGHRS and CDR2 is YFSETQ in the germline V gene. There are 15 residues in the CDR3. The CDR3 coding sequence is TGCGCCAGCAGTCCGGCGGGGATTGTGACAGATACGCAGTATTTT. As protein: CASSPAGIVTDTQYF.

The chain uses TRBV28 and TRBJ2-7, with 8 bases matching TRBD1. Germline V CDR1 and CDR2: MDHEN, SYDVKM. Losses at the gene ends were 6 bases for V and 5 bases for J; bases not matched to a gene: 6. The CDR3 consists of 13 residues. The CDR3: CASSSTGEDEQYF. The CDR3 bases are TGTGCCAGCAGCTCGACAGGGGAGGACGAGCAGTACTTC.

This clone was found once. Other DNA sequences from this sample encode an identical CDR3 as well. The V and J genes are TRBV7-9 and TRBJ2-5; 7 bases fit TRBD1. Germline V lookup: CDR1 SEHNR, CDR2 FQNEAQ (reference sequence). The CDR3 is 14 amino acids. V shed 5 bases, J shed 2 bases, and the junction held 5 bases outside the gene matches. The CDR3 here is CASSNRQGQETQYF. In DNA form, the CDR3 reads TGTGCCAGCAGCAACAGACAGGGTCAAGAGACCCAGTACTTC.

The genes are TRBV4-2 and TRBJ2-7; D perhaps matches TRBD2 (5 bases). Germline lookup yields CDR1 LGHNA and CDR2 YNFKEQ. The CDR3 is 12 amino acids. Trimming stripped 4 bases from V and 1 base from J, with 5 bases between. The CDR3 nucleotides are TGTGCCAGCAGCCGCGGGTCCTACGAGCAGTACTTC. Its translation: CASSRGSYEQYF.

With respect to this clone: Other nucleotide sequences in the sample specify the same CDR3. This rearrangement joins TRBV7-6 to TRBJ1-1; the D gene is possibly TRBD1 (5 bases). The CDR3 length is 13 residues. Trimming left V 5 bases short and J 1 base short, with 8 bases between. In germline, CDR1 is SGHVS, CDR2 FNYEAQ. CDR3 sequence reads: CASSPGTNTEAFF. The CDR3 nucleotides read TGTGCCAGCAGCCCCGGGACGAACACTGAAGCTTTCTTT.

The gene calls are TRBV6-5 and TRBJ2-1; possibly TRBD2 for D (6 bases). The CDR3 has 15 residues. The germline V and J ends were trimmed by 0 bases and 6 bases, with 12 bases remaining between them. Germline lookup yields CDR1 MNHEY and CDR2 SVGAGI. CDR3 in DNA: TGTGCCAGCAGTTACTCGGCCGGGAGCTTCAATGAGCAGTTCTTC. Its translation is CASSYSAGSFNEQFF.

This clone has just a few counts. This CDR3 reads CASNVHSEKLFF. CDR3 DNA: TGTGCCAGTAACGTACACTCTGAAAAACTGTTTTTT. The chain uses TRBV19 and TRBJ1-4; D is ambiguous. With 7 bases removed from V and 7 bases from J, the gap between germline ends came to 10 bases. From germline, CDR1 is LNHDA and CDR2 SQIVND (reference sequence). CDR3 length: 12 amino acids.

The rearrangement links TRBV10-2 to TRBJ1-4; D perhaps matches TRBD1 (6 bases). The CDR3 extends over 16 amino acids. Germline-derived CDR1 and CDR2 are WSHSY and SAAADI. V lost 6 bases and J lost 5, with 19 bases in between. Here the CDR3 reads CASRETPGGPNEKLFF. The CDR3 DNA is TGCGCCAGCAGAGAGACCCCCGGGGGCCCGAATGAAAAACTGTTTTTT.

The rearrangement links TRBV11-2 to TRBJ2-5; 7 nucleotides match TRBD1. V was pared by 5 bases and J by 4 bases, with 1 base of the junction left unmatched. Per the germline V gene, CDR1 is SGHAT and CDR2 is FQNNGV. The CDR3 has 12 amino acids. The CDR3, as DNA: TGTGCCAGCAGCCACAGGGGAGAGACCCAGTACTTC. Residues: CASSHRGETQYF.